This entry lists 2 T cell receptor beta chains sequenced from one sample in a study of blood T cell repertoires in COVID-19. Profiled with immunoSEQ multiplex PCR; TCRdb holds only in-frame clones, not every one. The sample consists of roughly 80,000 clones, roughly nine tenths of them appearing once. The specimen sequenced was peripheral blood. The source of these receptors is an elderly man in a cohort sampled during active COVID-19.

The chain recombines TRBV4-3 with TRBJ2-5; perhaps TRBD1 as D (5 bases). V lost 0 bases to trimming and J lost 4 bases, with 9 bases between them. Germline CDR1 is LGHNA and CDR2 is YSLEER. CDR3 length: 14 residues. The CDR3 region is CASSQERQLETQYF. Written as DNA, the CDR3 is TGCGCCAGCAGCCAAGAACGACAGTTAGAGACCCAGTACTTC.

This sequence joins TRBV28 and TRBJ1-1, with a tentative D call TRBD1 (6 bases). Germline V gene data show CDR1 as MDHEN and CDR2 as SYDVKM. The V and J ends lost 4 bases and 2 bases respectively, with 14 bases between them. This CDR3 is built from 15 residues. This CDR3 is CASSSPGGGNTEAFF. Written as DNA, the CDR3 is TGTGCCAGCAGTTCCCCGGGAGGGGGTAACACTGAAGCTTTCTTT.